A selection of T cell receptor beta chains follows, all from one sample in a study of shared clonotypes between healthy human individuals. Only in-frame clones appear in the TCRdb table, and some are missing; sequencing was by immunoSEQ multiplex PCR. The sample holds about 470,000 clones; around 79% are singletons and the top ten take around 14%. The sample consisted of PBMCs. These receptors were collected from a woman in her forties in good health. Some clones in this sample may be carry-over from other donors' samples. Each CDR3 is given with its conserved first and last residue. D genes are given only for firm matches. Expanded clones are given a class, and other clones once, few, many or no size at all.

>TRBV11-2|TRBJ2-1|once|14|.
CASSLNLVAYEQFF
>TRBV2|TRBJ2-3|.|14|.
CASKDRPSTDTQYF
>TRBV28|TRBJ2-7|.|14|TRBD2
CASSYSGRATEQYF
>TRBV7-9|TRBJ1-2|.|14|.
CASSLGRLPYGYTF
>TRBV6-1|TRBJ2-7|.|13|.
CASESLLGYEQYF
>TRBV6-4|TRBJ2-7|.|15|.
CASSQNGGPTDEQYF
>TRBV7-3|TRBJ2-2|.|16|.
CASSLNGGSNTGELFF
>TRBV10-3|TRBJ2-1|.|17|TRBD2
CAISENRGLAGVGEQFF
>TRBV11-2|TRBJ2-5|once|16|.
CASSPKGLSLEETQYF
>TRBV5-4|TRBJ1-2|.|13|.
CASSLNPTAGYTF
>TRBV28|TRBJ2-7|.|15|TRBD2
CASSSRREAPLEQYF
>TRBV6-1|TRBJ1-4|once|13|.
CASSDVGPEKLFF
>TRBV14|TRBJ2-7|.|12|.
CASSQVFYEQYF
>TRBV6-5|TRBJ1-1|.|15|TRBD1
CASSFRDRAYTEAFF
>TRBV11-3|TRBJ2-2|.|12|.
CASSLATGELFF
>TRBV7-3|TRBJ2-1|.|14|TRBD1
CASSKGGPDNEQFF
>TRBV15|TRBJ2-1|once|13|.
CATSRDYNNEQFF